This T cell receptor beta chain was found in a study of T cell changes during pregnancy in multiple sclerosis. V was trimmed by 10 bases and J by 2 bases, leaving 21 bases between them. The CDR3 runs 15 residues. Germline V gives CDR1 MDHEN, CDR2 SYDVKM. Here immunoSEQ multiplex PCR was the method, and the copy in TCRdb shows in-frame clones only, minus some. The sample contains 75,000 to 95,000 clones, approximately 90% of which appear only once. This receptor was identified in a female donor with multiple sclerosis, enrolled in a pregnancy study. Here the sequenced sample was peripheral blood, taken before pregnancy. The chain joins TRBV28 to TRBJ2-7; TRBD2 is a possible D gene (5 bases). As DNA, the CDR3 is TGTGCCACCGAGAGAGGGCCGGACCCTACCTACGAGCAGTACTTC. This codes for CATERGPDPTYEQYF.